These 14 T cell receptor beta chains came from one sample sequenced in a study of cytomegalovirus exposure and HLA in healthy donors. Vbeta (60) and Jbeta (13) primers were used in the PCR. Some clones are missing from TCRdb's copy, which holds only in-frame ones; the method was immunoSEQ multiplex PCR. Among 95,000 to 150,000 clones listed, less than 80% were seen once. Sequences were obtained from PBMCs. The receptors shown here come from a man aged 40-49 years in good health and CMV-seropositive.

The V call is TRBV9, the J call TRBJ2-5; 10 positions agree with TRBD2. Germline V gene data show CDR1 as SGDLS and CDR2 as YYNGEE. V lost 0 bases to trimming and J lost 7 bases; unmatched junction nucleotides: 9. The CDR3 contains 16 residues. The CDR3 nucleotides are TGTGCCAGCAGCGTAGGGGGAGCGGGAGGGCCGGCGACCCAGTACTTC. Its protein is CASSVGGAGGPATQYF.

This clone has a handful of counts. The rearrangement uses TRBV5-4 and TRBJ1-4, with 9 bases that match TRBD1. This CDR3 has 15 residues. Germline assignment: CDR1 SGHNT and CDR2 YYREEE (reference sequence). The ends lost 2 bases at V and 5 bases at J; junction bases unmatched: 4. CDR3 in DNA: TGTGCCAGCAGCTTACCCGGGACAGGGAATGAAAAACTGTTTTTT. As protein: CASSLPGTGNEKLFF.

CDR3 loop: CAWSPLRSQDEAFF. CDR3 bases: TGTGCCTGGAGTCCATTAAGATCCCAGGATGAAGCTTTCTTT. V gene TRBV30 combines with J gene TRBJ1-1; D not certain. Germline CDR1 is GTSNPN and CDR2 is SVGIG (reference sequence). CDR3 length: 14 amino acids. Trimming took off 2 bases at V and 7 bases at J, with 17 bases between the two ends.

V usage is TRBV2 and J usage is TRBJ2-3, with D uncertain. V was clipped by 4 bases and J by 2 bases, with 22 bases between them. This CDR3 spans 18 amino acids. CDR1 is SNHLY, CDR2 FYNNEI, per germline. This CDR3 is CASSVYFVVAGPTDTQYF. CDR3 sequence (DNA): TGTGCCAGCAGTGTTTATTTCGTGGTGGCAGGTCCCACAGATACGCAGTATTTT. Full variable domain (outside the CDR3, taken from reference TRBV2 and TRBJ2-3): EPEVTQTPSHQVTQMGQEVILRCVPISNHLYFYWYRQILGQKVEFLVSFYNNEISEKSEIFDDQFSVERPDGSNFTLKIRSTKLEDSAMYFCASSVYFVVAGPTDTQYFGPGTRLTVL.

This chain links TRBV5-4 with TRBJ1-2, with D possibly matching TRBD1 (5 bases). V lost 0 bases, J lost 6 bases, and 12 bases lay in between. The germline gives CDR1 SGHNT, CDR2 YYREEE (reference sequence). CDR3 size: 14 residues. Here the CDR3 reads CASSLEYAGHGYTF. Written as DNA, the CDR3 is TGTGCCAGCAGCTTGGAATACGCGGGGCATGGCTACACCTTC.

The rearrangement links TRBV7-6 to TRBJ1-2; D is perhaps TRBD1 (6 bases). The CDR3 has 14 amino acids. Germline-derived CDR1 and CDR2 are SGHVS and FNYEAQ. V was pared by 0 bases and J by 8 bases, with 13 bases between. The CDR3 nucleotides are TGTGCCAGCAGCTTAGCGGAACAGGGTTGGGGCTACACCTTC. As protein: CASSLAEQGWGYTF. Full variable domain (outside the CDR3, taken from reference TRBV7-6 and TRBJ1-2): GAGVSQSPRYKVTKRGQDVALRCDPISGHVSLYWYRQALGQGPEFLTYFNYEAQQDKSGLPNDRFSAERPEGSISTLTIQRTEQRDSAMYRCASSLAEQGWGYTFGSGTRLTVV.

The count of this clone is one. The chain uses TRBV6-4 and TRBJ1-2; the D gene is possibly TRBD1 (5 bases). In germline, CDR1 is MRHNA, CDR2 SNTAGT. This CDR3 spans 15 amino acids. Trimming removed 0 bases from V and 5 bases from J, with 13 bases in between. The CDR3 nucleotides are TGTGCCAGCAGTGACTCGGCGTTAGGGGCGTATGGCTACACCTTC. Translated: CASSDSALGAYGYTF.

The gene calls are TRBV5-6 and TRBJ2-2, with 10 bases matching TRBD1. This CDR3 is 15 amino acids long. V lost 4 bases and J lost 7; bases outside the gene matches: 7. Germline lookup yields CDR1 SGHDT and CDR2 YYEEEE. CDR3 in DNA: TGTGCCAGCAGCGGACGACAGGGGGCGGGCGGGGAGCTGTTTTTT. Amino acid sequence: CASSGRQGAGGELFF.

This chain links TRBV6-5 with TRBJ2-1; TRBD2 aligns across 9 bases. The CDR3 has 13 residues. Germline V lookup: CDR1 MNHEY, CDR2 SVGAGI. J was trimmed by 7 bases and V by 6 bases; bases with no gene match: 4. The CDR3 is CASRPSGRNEQFF. The CDR3, as DNA: TGTGCCAGCAGACCAAGCGGGAGGAATGAGCAGTTCTTC.

The chain carries TRBV15 and TRBJ2-6; 7 positions agree with TRBD1. The V and J ends lost 0 bases and 0 bases, in that order; junction bases with no gene match: 11. Looked up from germline, CDR1 is LNHNV and CDR2 is YYDKDF (reference sequence). CDR3 size: 20 residues. CDR3 in amino acids: CATSRDRRDRGRSGANVLTF. The CDR3 DNA follows: TGTGCCACCAGCAGAGATCGCCGGGACAGAGGCCGCTCTGGGGCCAACGTCCTGACTTTC.

The V and J genes are TRBV29-1 and TRBJ2-2, with TRBD2 matching over 11 bases. The trim removed 6 bases at V and 4 bases at J, leaving 4 bases unmatched. The CDR3 length is 14 residues. Germline CDR1 SQVTM, CDR2 ANQGSEA. DNA for the CDR3: TGCAGCGTGGGAACTAGCGGGAGCACCGGGGAGCTGTTTTTT. Its translation: CSVGTSGSTGELFF.

This clone was counted a few times. The V and J genes are TRBV7-2 and TRBJ1-5; 10 positions match TRBD1. Germline assignment: CDR1 SGHTA and CDR2 FQGNSA. V was pared by 5 bases and J by 7 bases, with 8 bases of the junction left unmatched. The CDR3 contains 15 residues. CDR3 in amino acids: CASSPGQGTRQPQHF. CDR3 in DNA: TGTGCCAGCAGCCCGGGACAGGGGACGAGACAGCCCCAGCATTTT.

The rearrangement links TRBV30 to TRBJ1-1; 7 positions match TRBD1. V was clipped by 1 base and J by 5 bases; unmatched bases: 7. From germline, CDR1 is GTSNPN and CDR2 SVGIG (reference sequence). This CDR3 spans 14 amino acids. The CDR3 DNA follows: TGTGCCTGGAGTGGACCGACAGGGCAAACTGAAGCTTTCTTT. Its protein product is CAWSGPTGQTEAFF. The variable domain in full, completed from reference TRBV30 and TRBJ1-1, reads SQTIHQWPATLVQPVGSPLSLECTVEGTSNPNLYWYRQAAGRGLQLLFYSVGIGQISSEVPQNLSASRPQDRQFILSSKKLLLSDSGFYLCAWSGPTGQTEAFFGQGTRLTVV.

V gene TRBV28 combines with J gene TRBJ1-4; D possibly corresponds to TRBD1 (6 bases). Trimming removed 3 bases at V and 0 bases at J, with 8 bases between. The germline V gene encodes CDR1 MDHEN and CDR2 SYDVKM. The CDR3 is 15 amino acids. Here the CDR3 reads CASSLTGATNEKLFF. CDR3 in DNA: TGTGCCAGCAGTTTGACAGGCGCAACTAATGAAAAACTGTTTTTT. Looking up the rest from reference TRBV28 and TRBJ1-4 gives the full variable domain: DVKVTQSSRYLVKRTGEKVFLECVQDMDHENMFWYRQDPGLGLRLIYFSYDVKMKEKGDIPEGYSVSREKKERFSLILESASTNQTSMYLCASSLTGATNEKLFFGSGTQLSVL.